This TCR beta chain was identified during a study of T cell responses to AZD1222 COVID-19 vaccine. The germline gives CDR1 MGHDK, CDR2 SYGVNS. Trimming took off 2 bases at V and 1 base at J, with 6 bases between the two ends. There are 14 residues in the CDR3. Using immunoSEQ multiplex PCR, the repertoire was profiled, and TCRdb retains in-frame clones only, with some absent. Altogether over 130,000 clones are present, almost 95% being singletons, with the ten largest covering 3.5% to 4.5%. The study's findings and limits: Among the donors, most were white British and more were female, and clonal diversity was possibly underestimated.

On this clone: Antigen: not known.

The TCR comes from an adult who received the AZD1222 COVID-19 vaccine. This rearrangement joins TRBV25-1 to TRBJ2-1; weak D call: TRBD2 (5 bases). Sequencing was performed on peripheral blood, taken 28 days after the second AZD1222 dose. CDR3 sequence reads: CASSEGESYNEQFF. The CDR3 coding sequence is TGTGCCAGCAGTGAAGGGGAGTCCTACAATGAGCAGTTCTTC.